The 13 T cell receptor beta chains presented below share a single source sample, sequenced in a study of CD8 T cells in ankylosing spondylitis. Study-level results: About 8 highly homologous variants formed a TCR beta motif that appeared characteristic of ankylosing spondylitis blood.

Each CDR3 protein gets one entry after TCRdb re-called the 5' RACE reads with MiXCR. Here the sample spans more than 400,000 distinct CDR3 sequences, less than 6% being singletons. For these receptors, no antigen is known. Sequenced: blood, either unsorted or a sorted T cell fraction (not recorded which). The receptors come from a male donor with ankylosing spondylitis.

This clonotype was recorded many times. CDR3 coding DNA: TGCAGCGTTGACTCCGGACAGGGACCGTACGAGCAGTACTTC. Translation gives CSVDSGQGPYEQYF. The V and J genes are TRBV29-1 and TRBJ2-7, with 8 bases fitting TRBD1. The CDR3 runs to 14 residues. The V segment lost 3 bases and the J segment 4 bases; nucleotides outside the gene matches: 8. The V gene's germline CDR1 is SQVTM and CDR2 ANQGSEA.

This clonotype appeared many times. The chain links TRBV5-1 to TRBJ1-2; TRBD1 might be the D (5 bases). With 4 bases removed from V and 5 bases from J, the gap between germline ends came to 18 bases. The CDR3 is made up of 15 amino acids. Germline values: CDR1 SGHRS, CDR2 YFSETQ. CDR3 in amino acids: CASSLGGPSGYGYTF. As DNA, the CDR3 is TGCGCCAGCAGCCTTGGGGGTCCATCGGGGTATGGCTACACCTTC.

This clonotype was observed at least ten times. The chain combines TRBV6-1 with TRBJ1-4, with 7 bases aligning to TRBD1. Germline V CDR1 and CDR2: MNHNS, SASEGT. The CDR3 totals 15 residues. V shed 3 bases and J 3 bases; nucleotides not matched to a gene: 4. The CDR3 spells CASSDRGQANEKLFF. The CDR3 nucleotides are TGTGCCAGCAGTGACCGTGGACAGGCTAATGAAAAACTGTTTTTT.

This clonotype was seen repeatedly, ten times or more. The genes are TRBV28 and TRBJ2-1; 7 bases fit TRBD2. J lost 8 bases, V lost 5 bases, and 12 bases had no gene match. Germline values: CDR1 MDHEN, CDR2 SYDVKM. This CDR3 spans 15 amino acids. The CDR3 nucleotides are TGTGCCAGCAGTCCCGGGGGGTCGCAGCGCCATGAGCAGTTCTTC. Protein product: CASSPGGSQRHEQFF.

In its sample, this clonotype was seen many times. V gene TRBV29-1 combines with J gene TRBJ2-3, with 9 nucleotides matching TRBD1. The CDR3 extends over 15 amino acids. Germline V gene lookup returns CDR1 SQVTM and CDR2 ANQGSEA. The V and J ends lost 7 bases and 1 base, in that order; junction bases with no gene match: 9. The CDR3 DNA is TGCAGCGCCCTTGGACAGGGGAAGGGCACAGATACGCAGTATTTT. It is translated as CSALGQGKGTDTQYF.

This clonotype was counted at least ten times. The V gene is TRBV7-6, the J gene TRBJ2-4; no reliable D call. In germline, CDR1 is SGHVS, CDR2 FNYEAQ. Trimming stripped 1 base from V and 1 base from J, with 11 bases between. The CDR3 covers 16 residues. CDR3 in amino acids: CASSLGVSEAKNIQYF. The CDR3 DNA reads as TGTGCCAGCAGCTTAGGAGTGAGTGAGGCCAAAAACATTCAGTACTTC. Supplemented by reference TRBV7-6 and TRBJ2-4, the full variable domain reads GAGVSQSPRYKVTKRGQDVALRCDPISGHVSLYWYRQALGQGPEFLTYFNYEAQQDKSGLPNDRFSAERPEGSISTLTIQRTEQRDSAMYRCASSLGVSEAKNIQYFGAGTRLSVL.

This clonotype occurred many times. The chain has TRBV20-1 and TRBJ2-1; 10 bases fit TRBD2. Germline CDR1 is DFQATT and CDR2 is SNEGSKA (reference sequence). The V and J ends lost 6 bases and 10 bases, in that order; junction bases with no gene match: 9. This CDR3 region has 13 residues. The CDR3 region is CSALNPLAGEQFF. The CDR3 DNA reads as TGCAGTGCACTCAATCCACTAGCGGGAGAGCAGTTCTTC.

This clonotype was counted ten times or more. The rearrangement links TRBV4-3 to TRBJ1-1; D remains ambiguous. V was pared by 1 base and J by 6 bases, with 12 bases between. This CDR3 is built from 14 residues. CDR1 is LGHNA, CDR2 YSLEER, per germline. This CDR3 is CASSQVRGFAEAFF. The CDR3, as DNA: TGCGCCAGCAGCCAAGTACGGGGTTTTGCTGAAGCTTTCTTT.

CDR3 sequence (DNA): TGCGCCAGCAGCGGACCGGGACAGGGGACGGCCGGGGAGCTGTTTTTT. Its translation: CASSGPGQGTAGELFF. This chain uses TRBV5-1 with TRBJ2-2; 10 bases are shared with TRBD1. Trimming removed 4 bases from V and 6 bases from J; junction bases left unmatched: 9. The CDR3 sequence is 16 residues long. Germline loops: CDR1 SGHRS, CDR2 YFSETQ.

This clonotype has at least ten counts. V is TRBV6-5 and J is TRBJ1-1, with TRBD1 as a possible D gene (6 bases). The CDR3 length is 12 residues. V was trimmed by 4 bases and J by 7 bases, leaving 10 bases between them. Germline CDR1 and CDR2: MNHEY and SVGAGI. Here the CDR3 DNA reads TGTGCCAGCAGTTTAGAGGGGGGTGAAGCTTTCTTT. This codes for CASSLEGGEAFF.

This clonotype was detected many times. This CDR3 is CASSSPTGGNEKLFF. The CDR3 DNA reads TGTGCCAGCAGTTCACCGACAGGCGGGAATGAAAAACTGTTTTTT. The rearrangement links TRBV28 to TRBJ1-4; weak D call: TRBD1 (6 bases). Trimming took off 4 bases at V and 5 bases at J, with 14 bases between the two ends. The CDR3 covers 15 residues. CDR1 is MDHEN, CDR2 SYDVKM, per germline.

The chain's CDR3 is CASSLTGSHNEQFF. DNA of the CDR3: TGCGCCAGCAGCTTAACAGGGTCACACAATGAGCAGTTCTTC. This chain links TRBV5-1 with TRBJ2-1, with D perhaps matching TRBD1 (6 bases). V was cut by 2 bases and J by 5 bases, with 11 bases left in between. This CDR3 has 14 amino acids. Germline V gene lookup returns CDR1 SGHRS and CDR2 YFSETQ.

This clonotype was seen ten or more times. The chain recombines TRBV28 with TRBJ1-1, with 9 bases matching TRBD1. The ends lost 3 bases at V and 1 base at J; junction bases unmatched: 3. CDR3 size: 15 residues. Germline values: CDR1 MDHEN, CDR2 SYDVKM. The CDR3 region has the DNA TGTGCCAGCAGTTTCGGGACAGGGAGGAACACTGAAGCTTTCTTT. Translated, it gives CASSFGTGRNTEAFF. The whole variable domain, remainder taken from reference TRBV28 and TRBJ1-1, is DVKVTQSSRYLVKRTGEKVFLECVQDMDHENMFWYRQDPGLGLRLIYFSYDVKMKEKGDIPEGYSVSREKKERFSLILESASTNQTSMYLCASSFGTGRNTEAFFGQGTRLTVV.